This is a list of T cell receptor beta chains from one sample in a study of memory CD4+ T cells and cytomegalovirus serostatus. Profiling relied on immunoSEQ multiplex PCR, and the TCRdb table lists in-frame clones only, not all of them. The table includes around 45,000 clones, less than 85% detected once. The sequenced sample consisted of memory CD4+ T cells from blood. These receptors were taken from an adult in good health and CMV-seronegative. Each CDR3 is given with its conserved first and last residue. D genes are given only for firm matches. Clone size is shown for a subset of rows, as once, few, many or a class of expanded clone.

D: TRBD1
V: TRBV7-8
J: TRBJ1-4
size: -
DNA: TGTGCCAGCAGCCCCCAGGGGGCAGCAACTAATGAAAAACTGTTTTTT
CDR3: CASSPQGAATNEKLFF

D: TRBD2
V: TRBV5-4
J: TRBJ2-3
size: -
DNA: TGTGCCAGCAGCTTGGAGCTTAGCGGGGGGGGCGATACGCAGTATTTT
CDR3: CASSLELSGGGDTQYF

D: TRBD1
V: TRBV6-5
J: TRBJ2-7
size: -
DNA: TGTGCCAGCAAACCGGGACAGGCCTCCTACGAGCAGTACTTC
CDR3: CASKPGQASYEQYF

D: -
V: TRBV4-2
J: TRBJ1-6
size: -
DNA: TGTGCCAGCAGCTTCCGGGACGACAAGAGCTTT
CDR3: CASSFRDDKSF

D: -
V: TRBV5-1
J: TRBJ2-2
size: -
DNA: TGCGCCAGCAGCTCCGGGGCGGGGGCGTATGGGGAGCTGTTTTTT
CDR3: CASSSGAGAYGELFF

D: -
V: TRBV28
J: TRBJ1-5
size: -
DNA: TGTGCCAGCAGTCTCTCTCAGGGAGTGGGTCAGCCCCAGCATTTT
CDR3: CASSLSQGVGQPQHF

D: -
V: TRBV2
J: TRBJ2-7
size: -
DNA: TGTGCCAGCAGTGAAACTCCCGACGACTACGAGCAGTACTTC
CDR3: CASSETPDDYEQYF

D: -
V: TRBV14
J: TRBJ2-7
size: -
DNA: TGTGCCAGCAGCCAAGTTGGAGACAGGCAGTACTTC
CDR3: CASSQVGDRQYF

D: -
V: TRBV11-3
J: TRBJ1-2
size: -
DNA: TGTGCCAGCAGTGTTTCGGGGGGAAATGGCTACACCTTC
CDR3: CASSVSGGNGYTF

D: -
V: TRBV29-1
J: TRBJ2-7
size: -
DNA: TGCAGCGTTGAGAACGGCGAGCAGTACTTC
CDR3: CSVENGEQYF

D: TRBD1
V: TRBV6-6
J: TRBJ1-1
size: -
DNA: TGTGCCAGCAGTTACTCGCGGGCAGGGGGCGGGGAAGCTTTCTTT
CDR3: CASSYSRAGGGEAFF

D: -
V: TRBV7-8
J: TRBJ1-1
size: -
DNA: TGTGCCAGCAGCTTAGGTCAGTTGAACACTGAAGCTTTCTTT
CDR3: CASSLGQLNTEAFF

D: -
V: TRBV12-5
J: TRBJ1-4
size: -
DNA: TGTGCTAGTGGTGATTTCTACGGGACGATTAATGAAAAACTGTTTTTT
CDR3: CASGDFYGTINEKLFF

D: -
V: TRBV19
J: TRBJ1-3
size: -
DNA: TGTGCCAGTAGTATTTTCGGCGGCCACCATTTCTCTGGAAACACCATATATTTT
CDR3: CASSIFGGHHFSGNTIYF

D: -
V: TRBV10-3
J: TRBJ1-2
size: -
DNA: TGTGCCATCAGCGACTTTCGGTCTGACTATGGCTACACCTTC
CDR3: CAISDFRSDYGYTF

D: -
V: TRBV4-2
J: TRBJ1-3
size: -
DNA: TGTGCCAGCAGCCGCAACGCGCCACATCATCCCCTTGGAAACACCATATATTTT
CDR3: CASSRNAPHHPLGNTIYF

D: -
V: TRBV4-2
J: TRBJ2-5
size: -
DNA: TGTGCCAGCAGCCAAGATTGGGGTAAGGAAGAGACCCAGTACTTC
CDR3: CASSQDWGKEETQYF

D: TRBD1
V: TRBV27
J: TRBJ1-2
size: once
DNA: TGTGCCAGCAGTTCTGCCGGGACAGGGAATGGAAATTATGGCTACACCTTC
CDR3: CASSSAGTGNGNYGYTF

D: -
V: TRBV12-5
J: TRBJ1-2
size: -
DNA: TGTGCTAGTGCCCTCTCATTTGGCGGCTACACCTTC
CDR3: CASALSFGGYTF

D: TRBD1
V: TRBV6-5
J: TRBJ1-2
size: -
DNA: TGTGCCAGCAGTTCTTTCCGGGACAGCCCTAACTATGGCTACACCTTC
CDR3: CASSSFRDSPNYGYTF